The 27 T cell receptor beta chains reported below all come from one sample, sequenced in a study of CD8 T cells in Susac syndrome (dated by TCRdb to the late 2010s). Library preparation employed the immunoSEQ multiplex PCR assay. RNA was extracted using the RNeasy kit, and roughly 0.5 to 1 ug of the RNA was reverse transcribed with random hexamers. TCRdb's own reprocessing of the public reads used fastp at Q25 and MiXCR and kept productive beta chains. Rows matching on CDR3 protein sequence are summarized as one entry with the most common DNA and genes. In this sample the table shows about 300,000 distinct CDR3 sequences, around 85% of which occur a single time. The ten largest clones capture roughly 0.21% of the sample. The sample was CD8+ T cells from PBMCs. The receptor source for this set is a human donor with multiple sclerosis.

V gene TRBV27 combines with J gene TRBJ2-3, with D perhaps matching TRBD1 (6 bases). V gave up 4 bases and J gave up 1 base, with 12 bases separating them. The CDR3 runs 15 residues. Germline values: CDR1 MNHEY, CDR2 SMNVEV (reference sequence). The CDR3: CASSYMAGGTDTQYF. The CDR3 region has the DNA TGTGCCAGCAGTTATATGGCAGGGGGCACAGATACGCAGTATTTT.

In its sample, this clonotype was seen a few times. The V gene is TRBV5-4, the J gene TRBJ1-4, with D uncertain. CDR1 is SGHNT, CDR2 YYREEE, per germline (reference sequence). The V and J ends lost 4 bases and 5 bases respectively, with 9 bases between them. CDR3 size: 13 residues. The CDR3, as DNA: TGTGCCAGCAGCGCGAATTTGAATGAAAAACTGTTTTTT. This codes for CASSANLNEKLFF. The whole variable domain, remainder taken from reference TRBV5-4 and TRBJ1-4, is ETGVTQSPTHLIKTRGQQVTLRCSSQSGHNTVSWYQQALGQGPQFIFQYYREEENGRGNFPPRFSGLQFPNYSSELNVNALELDDSALYLCASSANLNEKLFFGSGTQLSVL.

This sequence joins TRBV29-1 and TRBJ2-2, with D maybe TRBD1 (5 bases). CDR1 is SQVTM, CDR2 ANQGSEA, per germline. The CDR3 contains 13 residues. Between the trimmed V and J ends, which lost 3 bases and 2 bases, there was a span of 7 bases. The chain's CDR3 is CSVETANTGELFF. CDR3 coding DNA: TGCAGCGTTGAGACAGCTAACACCGGGGAGCTGTTTTTT.

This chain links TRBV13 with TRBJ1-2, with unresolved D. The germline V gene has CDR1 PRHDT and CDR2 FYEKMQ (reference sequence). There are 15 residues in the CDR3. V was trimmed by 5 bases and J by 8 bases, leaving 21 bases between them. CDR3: CASSPSRAARWGYTF. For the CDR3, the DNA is TGTGCCAGCAGCCCTAGCCGGGCCGCCAGGTGGGGCTACACCTTC.

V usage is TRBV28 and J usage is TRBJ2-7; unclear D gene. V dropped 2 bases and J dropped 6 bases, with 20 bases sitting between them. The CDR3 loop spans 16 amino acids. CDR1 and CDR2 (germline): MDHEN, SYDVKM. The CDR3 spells CASSLVAERPPLEQYF. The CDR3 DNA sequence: TGTGCCAGCAGTTTAGTTGCTGAACGGCCCCCCCTCGAGCAGTACTTC.

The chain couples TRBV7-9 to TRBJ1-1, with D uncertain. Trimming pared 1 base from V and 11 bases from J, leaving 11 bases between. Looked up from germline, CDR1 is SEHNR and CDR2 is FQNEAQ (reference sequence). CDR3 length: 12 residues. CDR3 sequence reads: CASSLEVSSAFF. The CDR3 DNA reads TGTGCCAGCAGCTTAGAGGTTTCATCCGCTTTCTTT.

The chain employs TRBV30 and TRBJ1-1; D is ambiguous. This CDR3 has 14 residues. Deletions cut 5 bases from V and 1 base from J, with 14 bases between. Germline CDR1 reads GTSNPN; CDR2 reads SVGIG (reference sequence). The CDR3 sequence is CAWGPGIANTEAFF. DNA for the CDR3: TGTGCCTGGGGCCCGGGGATAGCGAACACTGAAGCTTTCTTT.

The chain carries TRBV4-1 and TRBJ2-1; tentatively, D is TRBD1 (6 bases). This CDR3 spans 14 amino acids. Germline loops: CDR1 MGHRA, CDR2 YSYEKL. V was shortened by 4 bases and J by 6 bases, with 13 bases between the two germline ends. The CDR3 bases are TGCGCCAGCAGCCTCGCTGGGACACGCAATGAGCAGTTCTTC. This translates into CASSLAGTRNEQFF.

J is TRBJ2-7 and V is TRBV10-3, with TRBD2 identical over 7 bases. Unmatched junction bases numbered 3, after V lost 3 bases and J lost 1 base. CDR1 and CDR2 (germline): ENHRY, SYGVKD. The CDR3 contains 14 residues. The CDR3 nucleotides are TGTGCCATCAGTGACGTGGGAGGGTCCTACGAGCAGTACTTC. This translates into CAISDVGGSYEQYF.

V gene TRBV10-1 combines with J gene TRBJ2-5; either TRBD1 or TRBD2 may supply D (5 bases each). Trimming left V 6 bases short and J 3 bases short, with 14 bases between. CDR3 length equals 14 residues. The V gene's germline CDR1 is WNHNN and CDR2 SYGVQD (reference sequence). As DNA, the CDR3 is TGCGCCAGCAGGGGGGTAACCGAAAAAGAGACCCAGTACTTC. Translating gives CASRGVTEKETQYF.

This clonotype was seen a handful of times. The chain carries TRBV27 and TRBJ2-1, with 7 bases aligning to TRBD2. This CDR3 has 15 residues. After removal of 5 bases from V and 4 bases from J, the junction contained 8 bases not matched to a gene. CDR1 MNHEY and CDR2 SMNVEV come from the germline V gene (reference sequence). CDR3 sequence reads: CASSPGTTTYNEQFF. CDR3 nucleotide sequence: TGTGCCAGCAGTCCCGGGACTACGACTTACAATGAGCAGTTCTTC.

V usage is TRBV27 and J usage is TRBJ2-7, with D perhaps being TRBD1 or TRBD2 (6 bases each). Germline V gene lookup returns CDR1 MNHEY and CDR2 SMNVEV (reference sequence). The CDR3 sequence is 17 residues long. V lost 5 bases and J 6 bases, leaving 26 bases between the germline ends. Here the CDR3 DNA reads TGTGCCAGCAGTCCCCTGGGTACGGGGGCGAGAAAGCCCGAGCAGTACTTC. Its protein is CASSPLGTGARKPEQYF.

CDR3 amino acids: CASSLRLAGGPYNEQFF. The CDR3 region has the DNA TGTGCCAGCAGTTTAAGGCTAGCGGGAGGGCCCTACAATGAGCAGTTCTTC. V gene TRBV27 combines with J gene TRBJ2-1; 12 nucleotides agree with TRBD2. The germline gives CDR1 MNHEY, CDR2 SMNVEV (reference sequence). V shed 2 bases and J 2 bases; nucleotides not matched to a gene: 4. CDR3 length equals 17 residues.

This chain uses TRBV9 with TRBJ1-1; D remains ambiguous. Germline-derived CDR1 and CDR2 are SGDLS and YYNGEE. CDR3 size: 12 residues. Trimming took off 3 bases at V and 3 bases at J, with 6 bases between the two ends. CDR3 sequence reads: CASSGEHTEAFF. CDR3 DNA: TGTGCCAGCAGCGGAGAACACACTGAAGCTTTCTTT.

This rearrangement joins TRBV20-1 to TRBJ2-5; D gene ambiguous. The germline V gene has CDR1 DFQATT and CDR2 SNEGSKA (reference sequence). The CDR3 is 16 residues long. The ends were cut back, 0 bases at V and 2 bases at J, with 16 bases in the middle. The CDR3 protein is CSARDFEPIQQETQYF. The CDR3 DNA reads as TGCAGTGCTAGAGATTTTGAACCCATCCAACAAGAGACCCAGTACTTC.

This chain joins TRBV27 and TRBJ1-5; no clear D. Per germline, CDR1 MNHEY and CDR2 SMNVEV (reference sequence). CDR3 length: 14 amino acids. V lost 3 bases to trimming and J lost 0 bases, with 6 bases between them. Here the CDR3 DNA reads TGTGCCAGCAGTTTTGGGTATAGCAATCAGCCCCAGCATTTT. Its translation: CASSFGYSNQPQHF.

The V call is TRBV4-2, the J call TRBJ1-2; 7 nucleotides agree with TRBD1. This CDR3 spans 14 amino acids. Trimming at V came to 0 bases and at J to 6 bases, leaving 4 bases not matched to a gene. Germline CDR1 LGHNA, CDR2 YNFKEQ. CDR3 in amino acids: CASSQEGGADGYTF. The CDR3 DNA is TGTGCCAGCAGCCAAGAAGGGGGCGCGGATGGCTACACCTTC.

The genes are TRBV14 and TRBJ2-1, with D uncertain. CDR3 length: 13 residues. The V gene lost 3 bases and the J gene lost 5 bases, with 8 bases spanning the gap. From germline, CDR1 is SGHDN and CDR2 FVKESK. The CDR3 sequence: CASSQNQHNEQFF. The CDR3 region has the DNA TGTGCCAGCAGCCAGAACCAACACAATGAGCAGTTCTTC.

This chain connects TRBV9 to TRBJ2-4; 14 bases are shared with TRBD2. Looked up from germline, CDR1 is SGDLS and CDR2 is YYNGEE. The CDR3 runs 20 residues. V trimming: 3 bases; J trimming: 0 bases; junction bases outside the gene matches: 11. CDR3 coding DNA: TGTGCCAGCAGCGCTGCGGGGGGACTAGCGGGAGTCGGAGCCAAAAACATTCAGTACTTC. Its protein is CASSAAGGLAGVGAKNIQYF.

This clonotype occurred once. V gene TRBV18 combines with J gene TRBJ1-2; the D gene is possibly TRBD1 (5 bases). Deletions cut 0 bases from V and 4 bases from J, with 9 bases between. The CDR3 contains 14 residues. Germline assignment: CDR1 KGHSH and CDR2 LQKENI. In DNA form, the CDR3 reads TGTGCCAGCTCACCACCGGAGGGGACCTATGGCTACACCTTC. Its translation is CASSPPEGTYGYTF.

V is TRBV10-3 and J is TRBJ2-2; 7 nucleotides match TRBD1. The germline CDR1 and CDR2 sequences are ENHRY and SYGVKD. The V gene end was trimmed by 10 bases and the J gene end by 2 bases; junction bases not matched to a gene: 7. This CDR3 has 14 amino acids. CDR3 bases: TGTGCCACCGGGACAGCCGGAAACACCGGGGAGCTGTTTTTT. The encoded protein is CATGTAGNTGELFF.

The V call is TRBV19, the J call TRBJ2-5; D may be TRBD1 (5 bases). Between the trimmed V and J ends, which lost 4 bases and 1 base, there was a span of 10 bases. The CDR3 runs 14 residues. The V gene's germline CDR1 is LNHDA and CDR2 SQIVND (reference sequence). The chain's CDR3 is CASSSDSLQETQYF. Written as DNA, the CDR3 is TGTGCCAGTAGTAGCGACAGCCTCCAAGAGACCCAGTACTTC. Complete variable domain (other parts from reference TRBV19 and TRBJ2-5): DGGITQSPKYLFRKEGQNVTLSCEQNLNHDAMYWYRQDPGQGLRLIYYSQIVNDFQKGDIAEGYSVSREKKESFPLTVTSAQKNPTAFYLCASSSDSLQETQYFGPGTRLLVL.

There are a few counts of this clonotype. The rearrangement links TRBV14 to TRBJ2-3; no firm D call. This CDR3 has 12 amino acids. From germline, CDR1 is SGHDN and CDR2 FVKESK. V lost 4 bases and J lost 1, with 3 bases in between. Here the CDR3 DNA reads TGTGCCAGCAGCCGGGGCACAGATACGCAGTATTTT. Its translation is CASSRGTDTQYF.

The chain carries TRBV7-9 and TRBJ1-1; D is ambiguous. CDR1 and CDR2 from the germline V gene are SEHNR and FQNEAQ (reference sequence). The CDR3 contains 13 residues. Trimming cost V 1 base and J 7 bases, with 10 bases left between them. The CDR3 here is CASSLVLSDEAFF. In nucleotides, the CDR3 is TGTGCCAGCAGCTTAGTATTGAGCGATGAAGCTTTCTTT.

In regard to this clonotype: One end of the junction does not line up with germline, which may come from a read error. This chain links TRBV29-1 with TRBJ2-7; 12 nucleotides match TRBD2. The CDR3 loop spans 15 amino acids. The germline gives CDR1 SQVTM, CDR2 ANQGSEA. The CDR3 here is CSVVTSGRPTYEQHF. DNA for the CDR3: TGCAGCGTTGTAACTAGCGGGAGGCCTACCTACGAGCAGCACTTC.

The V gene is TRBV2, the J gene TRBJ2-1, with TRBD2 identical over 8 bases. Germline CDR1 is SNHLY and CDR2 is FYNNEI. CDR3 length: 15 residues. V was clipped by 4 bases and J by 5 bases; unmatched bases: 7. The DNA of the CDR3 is TGTGCCAGCAGTGTCTGGCCAGCGGGGGACAATGAGCAGTTCTTC. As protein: CASSVWPAGDNEQFF. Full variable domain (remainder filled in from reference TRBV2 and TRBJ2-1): EPEVTQTPSHQVTQMGQEVILRCVPISNHLYFYWYRQILGQKVEFLVSFYNNEISEKSEIFDDQFSVERPDGSNFTLKIRSTKLEDSAMYFCASSVWPAGDNEQFFGPGTRLTVL.

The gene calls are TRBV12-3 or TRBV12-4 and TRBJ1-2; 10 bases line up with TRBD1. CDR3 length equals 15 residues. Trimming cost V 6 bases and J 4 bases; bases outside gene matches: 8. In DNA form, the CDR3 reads TGTGCCAGCAGGGTGACAGGGGGCTCGATCTATGGCTACACCTTC. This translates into CASRVTGGSIYGYTF.